The text below deals with one TCR beta chain. These data are taken from a study of blood T cell repertoires in COVID-19. Background on the study: Acute-phase and convalescent COVID-19 samples originated in the United States, Italy and Spain. PBMCs, B-cell-depleted T cells, or T cells provided the cDNA or gDNA that made up the material.

Original handling: Scientists estimated how many nucleated cells there were by amplifying reference gene primers. Clones were read by immunoSEQ multiplex PCR, and TCRdb kept only the in-frame ones, dropping some. V and J calls and clone size follow that table, whereas D and trimming were derived from the DNA. The table lists around 59,000 clones, 70% to 85% of them singletons. Trimming at V came to 4 bases and at J to 3 bases, leaving 10 bases not matched to a gene. The CDR3 spans 18 residues. The germline V gene has CDR1 SGDLS and CDR2 YYNGEE. Sequenced: peripheral blood. This receptor was obtained from a human donor in a cohort sampled during active COVID-19. The gene calls are TRBV9 and TRBJ2-3; TRBD2 aligns across 14 bases. Here the CDR3 DNA reads TGTGCCAGCAGCCCTCGACTAGCGGGAGGGCTCGTGACAGATACGCAGTATTTT. This translates into CASSPRLAGGLVTDTQYF. Looking up the rest from reference TRBV9 and TRBJ2-3 gives the full variable domain: DSGVTQTPKHLITATGQRVTLRCSPRSGDLSVYWYQQSLDQGLQFLIQYYNGEERAKGNILERFSAQQFPDLHSELNLSSLELGDSALYFCASSPRLAGGLVTDTQYFGPGTRLTVL.